Presented here are 31 T cell receptor beta chains from one specimen sequenced in a study of blood T cell repertoires in COVID-19. Some clones are missing from TCRdb's copy, which holds only in-frame ones; the method was immunoSEQ multiplex PCR. This sample has 200,000 to 300,000 clones, with about 86% found just once. Sequenced input: peripheral blood. Receptors were obtained from a man aged 25 to 45 with active or convalescent COVID-19.

The genes are TRBV12-3 or TRBV12-4 and TRBJ2-7; D is unresolved. V was shortened by 5 bases and J by 6 bases, with 8 bases between the two germline ends. The CDR3 length is 11 residues. CDR3 in amino acids: CASSLRSEQYF. CDR3 DNA sequence: TGTGCCAGCAGTCTAAGATCCGAGCAGTACTTC.

This chain uses TRBV19 with TRBJ2-7; 8 bases line up with TRBD2. Trimming took 4 bases from V and 1 from J; bases not matched to a gene: 12. The CDR3 length is 17 residues. Germline lookup yields CDR1 LNHDA and CDR2 SQIVND (reference sequence). CDR3 bases: TGTGCCAGTAGTACACGGGTAGCGGGGTTGTCGTCCTACGAGCAGTACTTC. Amino acid sequence: CASSTRVAGLSSYEQYF.

This clone was picked up one time. The V call is TRBV12-3 or TRBV12-4, the J call TRBJ2-5; D gene uncertain. CDR3 length: 13 amino acids. V lost 3 bases and J lost 5, with 10 bases in between. CDR3 region: CASSLSAIETQYF. The CDR3 nucleotides are TGTGCCAGCAGTTTGTCCGCGATCGAGACCCAGTACTTC.

This chain uses TRBV7-7 with TRBJ2-5; weak D call: TRBD2 (6 bases). Germline values: CDR1 SSHAT, CDR2 FNYEAQ (reference sequence). The CDR3 has 16 residues. V lost 2 bases and J 2 bases, leaving 15 bases between the germline ends. The CDR3 is CASSLQGLGGQETQYF. CDR3 sequence (DNA): TGTGCCAGCAGCTTACAAGGTCTTGGGGGGCAAGAGACCCAGTACTTC.

This clone came up a few times. The rearrangement links TRBV28 to TRBJ2-4; possibly TRBD1 for D (6 bases). The germline CDR1 and CDR2 sequences are MDHEN and SYDVKM. Trimming removed 5 bases at V and 8 bases at J, with 16 bases between. This CDR3 is built from 14 residues. The DNA of the CDR3 is TGTGCCAGCAGTAAACAGGGTTTGGAATACATTCAGTACTTC. Protein: CASSKQGLEYIQYF.

CDR3 protein: CASSPLGGENYGYTF. DNA of the CDR3: TGTGCCAGCTCACCACTCGGGGGGGAGAACTATGGCTACACCTTC. V is TRBV18 and J is TRBJ1-2; possible D gene TRBD1, 5 bases. Germline CDR1 KGHSH, CDR2 LQKENI. Trimming stripped 1 base from V and 2 bases from J, with 11 bases between. The CDR3 has 15 amino acids.

The rearrangement joins TRBV27 to TRBJ1-1, with a weak D call TRBD1 (6 bases). Germline V gene data show CDR1 as MNHEY and CDR2 as SMNVEV (reference sequence). The ends were cut back, 6 bases at V and 8 bases at J, with 16 bases in the middle. The CDR3 extends over 13 amino acids. CDR3 sequence reads: CASSGGAFREAFF. The CDR3, as DNA: TGTGCCAGCAGCGGGGGGGCGTTTCGGGAAGCTTTCTTT.

In DNA, the CDR3 is TGTGCCAGCAGGGAACACGGGGAAAAGAACACTGAAGCTTTCTTT. Encoded protein: CASREHGEKNTEAFF. This chain joins TRBV27 and TRBJ1-1; D unclear. The V and J ends lost 6 bases and 1 base respectively, with 15 bases between them. There are 15 residues in the CDR3. Germline CDR1 reads MNHEY; CDR2 reads SMNVEV (reference sequence).

The chain is built from TRBV2 and TRBJ2-3; D gene unclear. In germline, CDR1 is SNHLY, CDR2 FYNNEI. V dropped 2 bases and J dropped 6 bases, with 6 bases sitting between them. This CDR3 is 12 amino acids long. Here the CDR3 reads CASSETGDTQYF. The CDR3 DNA is TGTGCCAGCAGTGAAACGGGTGATACGCAGTATTTT.

This rearrangement joins TRBV4-1 to TRBJ2-2, with D unresolved. V lost 4 bases and J lost 1, with 7 bases in between. Germline-derived CDR1 and CDR2 are MGHRA and YSYEKL. CDR3 size: 14 residues. The CDR3 DNA sequence: TGCGCCAGCAGCCGAGCCATGAACACCGGGGAGCTGTTTTTT. Translating it yields CASSRAMNTGELFF.

The CDR3, as DNA: TGCGCCAGCAGCCCTATAGGGGACAGGGGGTTCCCATACAATGAGCAGTTCTTC. The encoded protein is CASSPIGDRGFPYNEQFF. The rearrangement links TRBV4-1 to TRBJ2-1; 11 bases match TRBD1. The CDR3 length is 18 residues. V was clipped by 4 bases and J by 4 bases; unmatched bases: 12. From germline, CDR1 is MGHRA and CDR2 YSYEKL.

The rearrangement joins TRBV6-5 to TRBJ2-2; no definite D call. This CDR3 has 10 amino acids. The V gene's germline CDR1 is MNHEY and CDR2 SVGAGI. V was shortened by 6 bases and J by 8 bases, with 4 bases between the two germline ends. The CDR3: CASSSGELFF. In nucleotides, the CDR3 is TGTGCCAGCAGCTCGGGGGAGCTGTTTTTT.

The chain carries TRBV15 and TRBJ1-2; 8 bases are shared with TRBD1. This CDR3 spans 14 amino acids. Germline CDR1 and CDR2: LNHNV and YYDKDF (reference sequence). V gave up 3 bases and J gave up 2 bases; unmatched junction bases: 2. The CDR3 loop reads CATSRDRANYGYTF. The CDR3 DNA follows: TGTGCCACCAGCAGGGACAGGGCGAACTATGGCTACACCTTC.

The chain links TRBV6-4 to TRBJ1-3; 7 nucleotides agree with TRBD1. In germline, CDR1 is MRHNA, CDR2 SNTAGT. The CDR3 has 15 residues. J lost 1 base, V lost 7 bases, and 7 bases had no gene match. In DNA form, the CDR3 reads TGTGCCAGCAATACAGGGGCAACTTCTGGAAACACCATATATTTT. Its translation is CASNTGATSGNTIYF.

The genes are TRBV4-1 and TRBJ2-7; perhaps TRBD1 as D (5 bases). This CDR3 region has 14 residues. Trimming cost V 4 bases and J 4 bases, with 14 bases left between them. Germline CDR1 reads MGHRA; CDR2 reads YSYEKL. The CDR3 DNA reads as TGCGCCAGCAGCCCAACTCTCAGGGTGTACGAGCAGTACTTC. The encoded protein is CASSPTLRVYEQYF.

V usage is TRBV7-7 and J usage is TRBJ1-2, with D unclear. V shed 0 bases and J shed 1 base, with 3 bases lying between them. CDR1 SSHAT and CDR2 FNYEAQ come from the germline V gene (reference sequence). This CDR3 has 13 residues. The CDR3 bases are TGTGCCAGCAGCTTAGCCAGTAACTATGGCTACACCTTC. Amino acids: CASSLASNYGYTF. Based on the CDR3 plus reference TRBV7-7 and TRBJ1-2, the full variable domain is GAGVSQSPRYKVTKRGQDVTLRCDPISSHATLYWYQQALGQGPEFLTYFNYEAQPDKSGLPSDRFSAERPEGSISTLTIQRTEQRDSAMYRCASSLASNYGYTFGSGTRLTVV.

The rearrangement uses TRBV20-1 and TRBJ1-2; D may be TRBD1 (5 bases). This CDR3 is built from 11 residues. The V end lost 7 bases, the J end lost 4 bases, and 10 bases lay between the germline ends. Germline V CDR1 and CDR2: DFQATT, SNEGSKA (reference sequence). The CDR3 region has the DNA TGCAGTGGCAGGGATTTCTATGGCTACACCTTC. Protein: CSGRDFYGYTF.

The rearrangement uses TRBV7-9 and TRBJ2-1; 8 bases agree with TRBD1. Germline V gives CDR1 SEHNR, CDR2 FQNEAQ (reference sequence). After removal of 6 bases from V and 0 bases from J, the junction contained 4 bases not matched to a gene. This CDR3 is 15 amino acids long. The CDR3 DNA sequence: TGTGCCAGCAGTCCGCAGGGGGCCTCCTACAATGAGCAGTTCTTC. It encodes CASSPQGASYNEQFF.

This rearrangement joins TRBV21-1 to TRBJ1-1; TRBD1, the table's D call, was not compared with the DNA. TRBV21-1 is termed a pseudogene. CDR3 size: 22 residues. The CDR3 DNA follows: TGTGCCAGCAGCGCGACACCACTAACCGGGACAGGACACCTAGCAACGAACACTGAAGCTTTCTTT. Translation: CASSATPLTGTGHLATNTEAFF.

The rearrangement joins TRBV5-6 to TRBJ1-3, with TRBD1 as a possible D gene (5 bases). Trimming stripped 1 base from V and 0 bases from J, with 14 bases between. The CDR3 is made up of 17 amino acids. Germline assignment: CDR1 SGHDT and CDR2 YYEEEE. This CDR3 reads CASSLQTGLLSGNTIYF. In DNA, the CDR3 is TGTGCCAGCAGCTTGCAAACAGGCCTACTCTCTGGAAACACCATATATTTT.

This chain connects TRBV19 to TRBJ2-6, with D possibly being TRBD2 (5 bases). V gave up 7 bases and J gave up 0 bases, with 7 bases separating them. CDR3 length: 14 residues. CDR1 LNHDA and CDR2 SQIVND come from the germline V gene (reference sequence). The CDR3 DNA follows: TGTGCCAGTATTAGCGACTCTGGGGCCAACGTCCTGACTTTC. It encodes CASISDSGANVLTF.

V gene TRBV29-1 combines with J gene TRBJ2-1; maybe TRBD1 (5 bases). Germline V CDR1 and CDR2: SQVTM, ANQGSEA. The V end was cut by 6 bases, the J end by 7 bases, with 16 bases between. The CDR3 consists of 13 residues. CDR3 amino acids: CSVLNPQENEQFF. The DNA of the CDR3 is TGCAGCGTCCTAAATCCACAGGAGAATGAGCAGTTCTTC.

The J gene is TRBJ2-3, the V gene TRBV5-1, with TRBD2 matching over 11 bases. Germline V gene lookup returns CDR1 SGHRS and CDR2 YFSETQ. The J segment lost 0 bases and the V segment lost 4 bases, leaving 16 bases of the junction unmatched. This CDR3 spans 20 amino acids. In nucleotides, the CDR3 is TGCGCCAGCAGCCCCTCGTTTAGCGGGGGGGTGAAAATAAGCACAGATACGCAGTATTTT. It is translated as CASSPSFSGGVKISTDTQYF.

DNA for the CDR3: TGTGCCAGCAGCCACGCTTCCGGGATACAGGGAAGCTACACCTTC. This translates into CASSHASGIQGSYTF. The gene calls are TRBV5-5 and TRBJ1-2, with D possibly being TRBD1 (6 bases). CDR3 length: 15 residues. Trimming took off 4 bases at V and 9 bases at J, with 22 bases between the two ends. Germline-derived CDR1 and CDR2 are SGHKS and YYEKEE (reference sequence). The variable domain in full, with the rest retrieved from reference TRBV5-5 and TRBJ1-2, is DAGVTQSPTHLIKTRGQQVTLRCSPISGHKSVSWYQQVLGQGPQFIFQYYEKEERGRGNFPDRFSARQFPNYSSELNVNALLLGDSALYLCASSHASGIQGSYTFGSGTRLTVV.

The sample holds one count of this clone. The chain is built from TRBV2 and TRBJ1-2, with 8 bases identical to TRBD1. The CDR3 totals 15 residues. J lost 3 bases, V lost 7 bases, and 10 bases had no gene match. The germline V gene encodes CDR1 SNHLY and CDR2 FYNNEI. CDR3 nucleotide sequence: TGTGCCAGCAACTTACAGGGGGGGTCGGACTATGGCTACACCTTC. It encodes CASNLQGGSDYGYTF.

The chain is built from TRBV18 and TRBJ2-7, with 9 bases fitting TRBD1. The germline V gene has CDR1 KGHSH and CDR2 LQKENI. There are 16 residues in the CDR3. Trimming took 4 bases from V and 3 from J; bases not matched to a gene: 10. The CDR3 DNA sequence: TGTGCCAGCTCACAGACAACACAGGGGGCACGCTACGAGCAGTACTTC. This encodes CASSQTTQGARYEQYF.

V gene TRBV6-2 or TRBV6-3 combines with J gene TRBJ2-4; 9 nucleotides line up with TRBD2. The CDR3 is made up of 16 amino acids. The V segment lost 6 bases and the J segment 3 bases; nucleotides outside the gene matches: 9. The germline gives CDR1 MNHEY, CDR2 SVGEGT. CDR3 protein: CASRPRLAVFKNIQYF. In DNA form, the CDR3 reads TGTGCCAGCAGACCTCGACTAGCGGTATTCAAAAACATTCAGTACTTC.

This sequence joins TRBV4-3 and TRBJ1-4; 8 nucleotides match TRBD1. J was trimmed by 0 bases and V by 4 bases; bases with no gene match: 10. Germline V gives CDR1 LGHNA, CDR2 YSLEER. This CDR3 has 18 residues. The CDR3 protein is CASSRIIPGGATNEKLFF. The CDR3 DNA sequence: TGCGCCAGCAGCCGCATTATTCCAGGGGGCGCAACTAATGAAAAACTGTTTTTT.

CDR3 sequence (DNA): TGCGCCAGCAGCTCGCCAGGGGCAGATACGCAGTATTTT. It encodes CASSSPGADTQYF. The chain recombines TRBV5-1 with TRBJ2-3, with a tentative D call TRBD1 (6 bases). The CDR3 totals 13 residues. Germline lookup yields CDR1 SGHRS and CDR2 YFSETQ. Trimming shortened V by 3 bases and J by 4 bases, and 9 bases separated the two germline ends.

V is TRBV3-1 (or the pseudogene TRBV3-2) and J is TRBJ2-2, with 7 bases lining up with TRBD1. Per germline, CDR1 LGHDT and CDR2 YNNKEL (reference sequence). V lost 6 bases, J lost 2 bases, and 12 bases stayed unmatched. The CDR3 has 17 residues. The CDR3 sequence: CASRPTPTGPNTGELFF. CDR3 DNA sequence: TGTGCCAGCAGACCAACCCCGACAGGGCCCAACACCGGGGAGCTGTTTTTT.

The chain employs TRBV13 and TRBJ1-2; TRBD1 matches 8 bases. The V and J ends lost 7 bases and 2 bases, in that order; junction bases with no gene match: 18. CDR3 size: 18 residues. Germline V gene data show CDR1 as PRHDT and CDR2 as FYEKMQ (reference sequence). The CDR3 DNA reads as TGTGCCAGCAACAGGGAGAGGGGCAGGGGGCAGATAAACTATGGCTACACCTTC. It specifies CASNRERGRGQINYGYTF.